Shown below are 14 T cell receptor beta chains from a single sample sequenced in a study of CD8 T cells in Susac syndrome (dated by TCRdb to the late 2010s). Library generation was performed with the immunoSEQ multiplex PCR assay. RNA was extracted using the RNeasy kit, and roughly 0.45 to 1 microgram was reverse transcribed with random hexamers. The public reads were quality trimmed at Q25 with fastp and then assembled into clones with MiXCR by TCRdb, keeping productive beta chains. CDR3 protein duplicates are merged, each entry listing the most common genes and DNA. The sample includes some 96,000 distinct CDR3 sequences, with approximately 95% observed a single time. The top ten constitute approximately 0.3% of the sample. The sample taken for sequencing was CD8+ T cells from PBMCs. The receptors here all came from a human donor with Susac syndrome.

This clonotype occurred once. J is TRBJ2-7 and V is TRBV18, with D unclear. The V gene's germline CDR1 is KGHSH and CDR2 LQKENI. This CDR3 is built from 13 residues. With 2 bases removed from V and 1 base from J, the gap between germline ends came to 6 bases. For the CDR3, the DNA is TGTGCCAGCTCACCAGAACAGTCCTACGAGCAGTACTTC. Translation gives CASSPEQSYEQYF.

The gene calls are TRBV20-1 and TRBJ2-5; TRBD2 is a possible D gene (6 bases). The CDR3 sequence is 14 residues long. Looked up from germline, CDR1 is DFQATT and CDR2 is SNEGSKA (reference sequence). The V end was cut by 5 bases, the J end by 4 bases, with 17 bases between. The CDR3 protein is CSAGPWRGGETQYF. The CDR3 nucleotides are TGCAGTGCTGGGCCCTGGCGGGGAGGAGAGACCCAGTACTTC.

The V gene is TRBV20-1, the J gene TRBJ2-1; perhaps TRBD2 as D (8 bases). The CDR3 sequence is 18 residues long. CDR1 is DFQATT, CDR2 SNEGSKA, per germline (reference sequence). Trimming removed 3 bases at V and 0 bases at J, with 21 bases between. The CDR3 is CSASRGSGGKYSYNEQFF. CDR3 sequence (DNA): TGCAGTGCTAGCAGGGGGAGCGGGGGCAAATACTCCTACAATGAGCAGTTCTTC.

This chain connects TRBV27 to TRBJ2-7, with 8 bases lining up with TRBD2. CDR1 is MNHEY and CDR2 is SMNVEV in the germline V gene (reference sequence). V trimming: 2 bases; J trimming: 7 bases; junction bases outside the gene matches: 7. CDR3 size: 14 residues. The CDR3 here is CASSLTGLVWEQYF. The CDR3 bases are TGTGCCAGCAGTTTAACGGGACTAGTCTGGGAGCAGTACTTC.

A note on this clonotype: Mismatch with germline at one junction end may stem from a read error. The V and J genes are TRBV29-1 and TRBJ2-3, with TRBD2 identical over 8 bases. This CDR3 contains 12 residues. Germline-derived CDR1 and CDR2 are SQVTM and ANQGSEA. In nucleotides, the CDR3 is TGTGTATGCCAGCGGGAGTCAGATACGCAGTATTTT. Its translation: CVCQRESDTQYF.

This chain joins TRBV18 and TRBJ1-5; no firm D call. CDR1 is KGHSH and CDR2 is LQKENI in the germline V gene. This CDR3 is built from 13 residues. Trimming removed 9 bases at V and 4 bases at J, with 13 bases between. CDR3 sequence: CASSPGMNQPQHF. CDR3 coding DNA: TGTGCCAGTTCCCCAGGAATGAATCAGCCCCAGCATTTT.

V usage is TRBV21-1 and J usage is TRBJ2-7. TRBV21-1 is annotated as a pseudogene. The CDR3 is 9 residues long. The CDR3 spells CASSYEQYF. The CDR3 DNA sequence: TGTGCCAGCTCATACGAGCAGTACTTC.

The CDR3 DNA sequence: TGTGCCAGCAGCTTAGCGCCGGGGGGAGGAGGCTACACCTTC. Residues: CASSLAPGGGGYTF. This chain links TRBV7-2 with TRBJ1-2; maybe TRBD1 (5 bases). V lost 0 bases and J 8 bases, leaving 13 bases between the germline ends. Per the germline V gene, CDR1 is SGHTA and CDR2 is FQGNSA. The CDR3 runs to 14 residues.

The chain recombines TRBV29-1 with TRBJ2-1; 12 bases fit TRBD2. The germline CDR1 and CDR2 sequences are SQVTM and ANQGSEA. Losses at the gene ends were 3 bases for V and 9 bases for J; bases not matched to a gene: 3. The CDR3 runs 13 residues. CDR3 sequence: CSVEGLAGTEQFF. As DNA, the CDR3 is TGCAGCGTTGAGGGACTAGCGGGTACTGAGCAGTTCTTC.

CDR3 region: CASSPSGVEETQYF. DNA of the CDR3: TGCGCCAGCAGCCCTAGCGGGGTGGAAGAGACCCAGTACTTC. The genes are TRBV4-1 and TRBJ2-5; TRBD2 matches 9 bases. The CDR3 is 14 residues long. Germline V lookup: CDR1 MGHRA, CDR2 YSYEKL. The junction had 3 bases not matched to a gene; V was cut back by 4 bases and J by 3 bases.

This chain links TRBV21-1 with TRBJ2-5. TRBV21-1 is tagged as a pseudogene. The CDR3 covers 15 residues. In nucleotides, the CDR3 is TGTGCCAGCAGCAAAGCGCTAACCTGCGCAGAGACCCAGTACTTC. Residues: CASSKALTCAETQYF.

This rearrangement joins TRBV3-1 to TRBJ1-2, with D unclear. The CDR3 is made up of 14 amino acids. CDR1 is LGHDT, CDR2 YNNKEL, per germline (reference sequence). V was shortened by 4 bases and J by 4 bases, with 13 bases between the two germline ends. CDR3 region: CASSPPAQGYGYTF. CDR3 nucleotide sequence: TGTGCCAGCAGCCCCCCCGCGCAAGGCTATGGCTACACCTTC.

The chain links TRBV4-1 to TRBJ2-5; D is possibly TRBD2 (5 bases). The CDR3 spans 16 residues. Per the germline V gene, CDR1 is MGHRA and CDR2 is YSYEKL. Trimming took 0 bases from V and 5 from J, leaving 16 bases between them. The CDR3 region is CASSQDWALGGETQYF. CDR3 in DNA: TGCGCCAGCAGCCAAGATTGGGCCCTCGGCGGGGAGACCCAGTACTTC.

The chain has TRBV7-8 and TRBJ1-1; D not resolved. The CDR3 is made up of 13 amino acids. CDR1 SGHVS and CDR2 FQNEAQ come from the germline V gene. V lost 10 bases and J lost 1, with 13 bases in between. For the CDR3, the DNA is TGTGCCACCCTAGGGAGGCCGAACACTGAAGCTTTCTTT. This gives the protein CATLGRPNTEAFF.